The 20 T cell receptor beta chains below come from one sample, sequenced in a study of breast tumors, draining lymph nodes, adjacent tissues. TCRdb used MiXCR to reprocess the multiplex PCR reads, holding one entry per CDR3 protein. Of around 290,000 distinct CDR3 sequences in the sample, more than 30% are singletons; the top ten hold around 1.1%. Samples came from axillary lymph nodes draining the breast cancer. Sequencing was carried out using axillary lymph node tissue. Source of these receptors: a female donor with breast cancer. Some clones in this sample may be carry-over from other donors' samples.

With respect to this clonotype: A read error is possible here, since a much larger clone lies one base away. The chain has TRBV5-8 and TRBJ1-5, with D perhaps matching TRBD1 (6 bases). The CDR3 has 16 amino acids. Germline V gene sequence: CDR1 SGHTS, CDR2 YDEGEE. V lost 3 bases and J 7 bases, leaving 20 bases between the germline ends. The CDR3 spells CASSYRQAASGQPQHF. The CDR3 DNA follows: TGTGCCAGCAGCTACAGACAGGCGGCGTCGGGACAGCCCCAGCATTTT.

Concerning this clonotype itself: Germline is not matched at one junction end, which may reflect a read error. This chain links TRBV19 with TRBJ2-1; D call uncertain. Germline V gene lookup returns CDR1 LNHDA and CDR2 SQIVND (reference sequence). The CDR3 is 14 residues long. CDR3 bases: TGTGCCAGTAGTATGAACCCGACGAGCAATGAGCAGCTCTTC. The encoded protein is CASSMNPTSNEQLF.

This clonotype has ten or more counts. The chain combines TRBV27 with TRBJ1-6; D gene unclear. The V gene lost 5 bases and the J gene lost 4 bases, with 12 bases spanning the gap. The germline gives CDR1 MNHEY, CDR2 SMNVEV (reference sequence). This CDR3 spans 15 amino acids. The CDR3 reads CASSGTGLYNSPLHF. The CDR3 DNA sequence: TGTGCCAGCAGTGGAACCGGGCTTTATAATTCACCCCTCCACTTT.

This clonotype appeared many times. This chain connects TRBV10-1 to TRBJ2-7; TRBD2 matches 7 bases. Germline V gene lookup returns CDR1 WNHNN and CDR2 SYGVQD (reference sequence). This CDR3 spans 10 amino acids. CDR3 nucleotide sequence: TGCCCATGGGAGGGCTACGAGCAGTACTTC. Translating it yields CPWEGYEQYF.

The chain employs TRBV24-1 and TRBJ2-5; no firm D call. Trimming left V 3 bases short and J 4 bases short, with 17 bases between. The CDR3 sequence is 16 residues long. Germline values: CDR1 KGHDR, CDR2 SFDVKD. CDR3 nucleotides: TGTGCCACCAGTGATGGACGGATTAGCCGAAGAGAGACCCAGTACTTC. As protein: CATSDGRISRRETQYF.

This clonotype appeared many times. At one boundary the junction diverges from the germline segment, which might be a read error. The V gene is TRBV7-7, the J gene TRBJ2-3; D call uncertain. This CDR3 has 14 residues. Germline V gene lookup returns CDR1 SSHAT and CDR2 FNYEAQ (reference sequence). The CDR3 protein is CASSLAGDGDTQYF. CDR3 coding DNA: TGTGCTAGCAGCTTAGCTGGGGATGGGGATACGCAGTATTTT. The entire variable domain, with the rest obtained from reference TRBV7-7 and TRBJ2-3, is as follows: GAGVSQSPRYKVTKRGQDVTLRCDPISSHATLYWYQQALGQGPEFLTYFNYEAQPDKSGLPSDRFSAERPEGSISTLTIQRTEQRDSAMYRCASSLAGDGDTQYFGPGTRLTVL.

With regard to this clonotype: Compared with germline, one end of the junction differs, possibly owing to a read error. This chain connects TRBV20-1 to TRBJ2-6; TRBD1 agrees at 10 bases. This CDR3 contains 12 residues. Germline loops: CDR1 DFQATT, CDR2 SNEGSKA (reference sequence). CDR3 amino acids: CSARTGGNVLTF. DNA for the CDR3: TGCAGTGCTCGGACAGGGGGCAACGTCCTGACTTTC.

In this sample, this clonotype turned up many times. The chain uses TRBV5-6 and TRBJ2-3; maybe TRBD2 (6 bases). Trimming stripped 2 bases from V and 7 bases from J, with 14 bases between. Germline CDR1 and CDR2: SGHDT and YYEEEE. CDR3 length: 14 residues. CDR3 bases: TGTGCCAGCAGCTTTAAGGGAGGAACCCATACGCAGTATTTT. Translating gives CASSFKGGTHTQYF.

About this clonotype itself: A much larger clone sits a single nucleotide away, making a read error possible. V is TRBV11-2 and J is TRBJ2-7; maybe TRBD1 (5 bases). This CDR3 region has 12 residues. Germline CDR1 SGHAT, CDR2 FQNNGV. CDR3 protein: CASSLPGYAQYF. The CDR3 DNA sequence: TGTGCCAGCAGCCTCCCAGGGTACGCGCAGTACTTC.

This clonotype has a count of ten or more. The V and J genes are TRBV24-1 and TRBJ1-3; D is ambiguous. Germline CDR1 KGHDR, CDR2 SFDVKD. Trimming pared 5 bases from V and 0 bases from J, leaving 4 bases between. The CDR3 length is 13 residues. The CDR3 coding sequence is TGTGCCACCAGTGGTTACTCTGGAAACACCATATATTTT. It specifies CATSGYSGNTIYF.

This clonotype was seen a handful of times. V is TRBV19 and J is TRBJ2-7; TRBD1 agrees at 11 bases. The germline gives CDR1 LNHDA, CDR2 SQIVND (reference sequence). The CDR3 spans 17 residues. V dropped 11 bases and J dropped 5; count of bases not matched to a gene: 20. The CDR3 DNA is TGTGCCTGGAGTAGAGCGGGGGACAGGGGGAGTGCCCACGAGCAGTACTTC. It specifies CAWSRAGDRGSAHEQYF.

This clonotype was recorded only once. This could be a read error, since a much larger clone is one nucleotide away. The V gene is TRBV6-5, the J gene TRBJ2-1, with D possibly being TRBD1 (5 bases). Germline assignment: CDR1 MNHEY and CDR2 SVGAGI. The CDR3 contains 14 residues. As DNA, the CDR3 is TGTGCCAACAGTTACTTAGACAGAAACAATGAGCAGTTCTTC. Its protein is CANSYLDRNNEQFF.

To note about this clonotype: Relative to the germline gene, one junction end is altered; a read error may explain this. DNA of the CDR3: TGTGCCAGCAGCTCCGTAATGGCGGGACCCTACAATGAGCAATTCTTC. Translating gives CASSSVMAGPYNEQFF. The chain joins TRBV7-2 to TRBJ2-1; D is perhaps TRBD2 (6 bases). The CDR3 length is 16 residues. The germline CDR1 and CDR2 sequences are SGHTA and FQGNSA.

This clonotype was picked up many times. This chain joins TRBV14 and TRBJ2-7; 7 bases align to TRBD1. The V and J ends lost 1 base and 3 bases, in that order; junction bases with no gene match: 9. Germline values: CDR1 SGHDN, CDR2 FVKESK. The length of the CDR3 is 16 residues. The DNA for the CDR3 is TGTGCCAGCAGCCAAGCCCGACAGGGTTTGGGCTACGAGCAGTACTTC. It is translated as CASSQARQGLGYEQYF. Looking up the rest from reference TRBV14 and TRBJ2-7 gives the full variable domain: EAGVTQFPSHSVIEKGQTVTLRCDPISGHDNLYWYRRVMGKEIKFLLHFVKESKQDESGMPNNRFLAERTGGTYSTLKVQPAELEDSGVYFCASSQARQGLGYEQYFGPGTRLTVT.

This clonotype was found many times. This sequence joins TRBV2 and TRBJ2-2; D is ambiguous. The CDR3 extends over 13 amino acids. The germline CDR1 and CDR2 sequences are SNHLY and FYNNEI. V lost 2 bases and J lost 7, with 8 bases in between. The chain's CDR3 is CASSEYGIGELFF. The CDR3 DNA reads TGTGCCAGCAGTGAATATGGGATCGGGGAGCTGTTTTTT.

Points on this clonotype: A much larger clone differs by one base, so this may be a read error. For the CDR3, the DNA is TGTGCCAGCAGCGCTATGTACGGGGAATCGAACACCGCGGAGCTGTTTTTT. As protein: CASSAMYGESNTAELFF. The genes are TRBV9 and TRBJ2-2; D is perhaps TRBD2 (5 bases). CDR3 length equals 17 residues. CDR1 and CDR2 from the germline V gene are SGDLS and YYNGEE.

In the case of this clonotype: This may come from a read error, since a much larger clone is one base off. The CDR3 DNA is TGTGCCAGCAGCTTCGGAGGGCCGGTCGAGCAGTACTTC. Translated, it gives CASSFGGPVEQYF. The chain couples TRBV11-2 to TRBJ2-7; maybe TRBD2 (6 bases). The CDR3 spans 13 residues. V shed 3 bases and J shed 6 bases, with 12 bases lying between them. CDR1 and CDR2 from the germline V gene are SGHAT and FQNNGV.

This rearrangement joins TRBV27 to TRBJ2-5, with 12 bases fitting TRBD2. Germline loops: CDR1 MNHEY, CDR2 SMNVEV (reference sequence). CDR3 length: 15 residues. V gave up 0 bases and J gave up 4 bases; unmatched junction bases: 0. The CDR3 sequence is CASSLSGLAGETQYF. The CDR3 DNA reads as TGTGCCAGCAGTTTATCGGGACTAGCGGGAGAGACCCAGTACTTC.

This clonotype was picked up many times. The V call is TRBV6-1, the J call TRBJ1-2, with TRBD1 as a possible D gene (5 bases). This CDR3 is 14 amino acids long. The V end lost 1 base, the J end lost 8 bases, and 14 bases lay between the germline ends. Germline values: CDR1 MNHNS, CDR2 SASEGT. The CDR3 region has the DNA TGTGCCAGCAGTGAAGGGGGCCTGGTCAGGGGCTACACCTTC. Translating it yields CASSEGGLVRGYTF.

A word on this clonotype: This may be a read error: a much more frequent sequence differs by one nucleotide. CDR3 coding DNA: TGTGCCAGCAAACGCGGGGACGAGCAGTACTTC. Translating gives CASKRGDEQYF. V is TRBV6-6 and J is TRBJ2-7; TRBD2 might be the D (6 bases). Trimming removed 7 bases from V and 5 bases from J, with 9 bases in between. This CDR3 is built from 11 residues. Per the germline V gene, CDR1 is MNHNY and CDR2 is SVGAGI (reference sequence).